What follows are 7 T cell receptor beta chains derived from one specimen sequenced in a study of shared clonotypes between healthy human individuals. Generated by immunoSEQ multiplex PCR, the TCRdb table keeps only in-frame clones and is missing some. The sample holds around 1.4 million clones; less than 99% are singletons and the top ten take approximately 0.4%. Sequences were obtained from naive CD4+ T cells sorted from blood. Subset defined: CD45RA+ positively selected. The receptors here all came from a young man in good health.

The chain recombines TRBV19 with TRBJ2-3; D ambiguous. CDR1 and CDR2 (germline): LNHDA, SQIVND (reference sequence). The ends were cut back, 3 bases at V and 2 bases at J, with 6 bases in the middle. The CDR3 runs 13 residues. CDR3 sequence (DNA): TGTGCCAGTAGTATTTCGCCCACAGATACGCAGTATTTT. Amino acid sequence: CASSISPTDTQYF.

The chain links TRBV29-1 to TRBJ2-7, with TRBD1 as a possible D gene (5 bases). Germline CDR1 SQVTM, CDR2 ANQGSEA. The CDR3 consists of 14 residues. V gave up 4 bases and J gave up 0 bases, with 13 bases separating them. CDR3 in DNA: TGCAGCGTTGCGGACCGACAGAGCTCCTACGAGCAGTACTTC. It encodes CSVADRQSSYEQYF.

The rearrangement uses TRBV28 and TRBJ2-7, with TRBD2 as a possible D gene (5 bases). Deletions cut 5 bases from V and 5 bases from J, with 7 bases between. Germline loops: CDR1 MDHEN, CDR2 SYDVKM. The CDR3 is 11 residues long. CDR3 amino acids: CASSVGDEQYF. Here the CDR3 DNA reads TGTGCCAGCAGTGTCGGGGACGAGCAGTACTTC.

This chain joins TRBV4-2 and TRBJ2-7; D gene ambiguous. Looked up from germline, CDR1 is LGHNA and CDR2 is YNFKEQ. V lost 0 bases and J 2 bases, leaving 11 bases between the germline ends. There are 15 residues in the CDR3. The CDR3 bases are TGTGCCAGCAGCCAAGAAGGCTACCTCACCTACGAGCAGTACTTC. It specifies CASSQEGYLTYEQYF.

The rearrangement links TRBV18 to TRBJ2-3; D gene ambiguous. Looked up from germline, CDR1 is KGHSH and CDR2 is LQKENI. This CDR3 has 15 amino acids. Trimming cost V 3 bases and J 2 bases, with 12 bases left between them. The CDR3 here is CASSPDTMITDTQYF. CDR3 DNA sequence: TGTGCCAGCTCACCCGACACGATGATCACAGATACGCAGTATTTT.

This chain joins TRBV7-8 and TRBJ2-5; possible D gene TRBD1, 5 bases. Trimming cost V 4 bases and J 4 bases, with 19 bases left between them. In germline, CDR1 is SGHVS, CDR2 FQNEAQ. The CDR3 consists of 16 residues. The CDR3 DNA sequence: TGTGCCAGCAGCTCCATGGGGCGACTCAGTGGAGAGACCCAGTACTTC. Protein product: CASSSMGRLSGETQYF.

The V gene is TRBV7-2, the J gene TRBJ2-5, with TRBD2 identical over 9 bases. Trimming removed 6 bases from V and 3 bases from J; junction bases left unmatched: 8. CDR1 and CDR2 (germline): SGHTA, FQGNSA. There are 15 residues in the CDR3. CDR3 in amino acids: CASRSHSGREETQYF. The CDR3 region has the DNA TGTGCCAGCAGATCCCATAGCGGGAGAGAAGAGACCCAGTACTTC.